A single sample is the source of the 27 T cell receptor beta chains below, sequenced in a study of regulatory T cells in long-lasting Graves disease. Time point: persistent/refractory GD, antithyroid drugs over 5 years with positive TRAb. From RNA extracted from PBMCs, the TCR library was made. Libraries of TCR beta came from iRepertoire HTBI primers plus Arm-PCR of CDR3 regions. From the multiplex PCR reads, TCRdb called clonotypes with MiXCR, one entry per CDR3 protein. The sample consists of 350,000 to 450,000 distinct CDR3 sequences, approximately 25% of them appearing once. The sequencing here drew on peripheral blood mononuclear cells (PBMCs), taken when the disease was refractory, from a patient treated with antithyroid drugs. The source is a middle-aged woman with Graves disease.

In DNA form, the CDR3 reads TGTGCCAGCTTCGGGGCTAGTAAGAATAGCACAGATACGCAGTATTTT. Its translation: CASFGASKNSTDTQYF. V and J are TRBV7-9 and TRBJ2-3, with D possibly called TRBD1 or TRBD2 (5 bases each). CDR1 and CDR2 from the germline V gene are SEHNR and FQNEAQ (reference sequence). The V end was cut by 8 bases, the J end by 0 bases, with 18 bases between. CDR3 length: 16 amino acids.

This clonotype showed up many times. At one end, the junction sequence differs from germline, possibly due to a read error. J is TRBJ2-5 and V is TRBV15, with a weak D call TRBD1 (6 bases). The CDR3 totals 12 residues. The germline V gene has CDR1 LNHNV and CDR2 YYDKDF (reference sequence). The CDR3 here is CATSGQGDTQDF. The CDR3, as DNA: TGTGCCACCAGCGGACAAGGGGACACCCAAGACTTC.

Points on this clonotype: A much larger clonotype is one base distant, so this may be a read error. This chain joins TRBV6-1 and TRBJ1-1; 7 positions agree with TRBD1. V trimming: 7 bases; J trimming: 3 bases; junction bases outside the gene matches: 11. This CDR3 comprises 15 residues. In germline, CDR1 is MNHNS, CDR2 SASEGT. In DNA form, the CDR3 reads TGTGCCAGCACCGGAACAGGGGTCATGGACACTGAAGCTTTCTTT. It encodes CASTGTGVMDTEAFF.

About this clonotype itself: Since a much larger clone is just one base distant, this may be a read error. The V and J genes are TRBV6-1 and TRBJ1-1, with a possible D match to TRBD1 (5 bases). The germline V gene has CDR1 MNHNS and CDR2 SASEGT. This CDR3 has 13 amino acids. This CDR3 is CASCKGRGTEALF. The CDR3 DNA is TGTGCCAGCTGCAAGGGGCGAGGCACTGAAGCTCTCTTT.

This clonotype was picked up many times. The chain combines TRBV28 with TRBJ1-1; TRBD1 matches 9 bases. Germline-derived CDR1 and CDR2 are MDHEN and SYDVKM. V shed 1 base, J shed 5 bases, and the junction held 26 bases outside the gene matches. This CDR3 spans 22 amino acids. The CDR3 loop is CASSLFPRPYRGRRERITEAFF. For the CDR3, the DNA is TGTGCCAGCAGTTTATTTCCACGACCTTACAGGGGGCGCCGAGAGAGGATTACTGAAGCTTTCTTT.

This clonotype came up a few times. J is TRBJ1-4 and V is TRBV5-1; D is unresolved. Germline V gene data show CDR1 as SGHRS and CDR2 as YFSETQ. V shed 3 bases and J shed 3 bases, with 15 bases lying between them. CDR3 length equals 16 residues. CDR3 nucleotide sequence: TGCGCCAGCAGCTCCCTAGTTGGAGATGCTAATGAAAAACTGTTTTTT. This gives the protein CASSSLVGDANEKLFF. Complete variable domain (other parts from reference TRBV5-1 and TRBJ1-4): KAGVTQTPRYLIKTRGQQVTLSCSPISGHRSVSWYQQTPGQGLQFLFEYFSETQRNKGNFPGRFSGRQFSNSRSEMNVSTLELGDSALYLCASSSLVGDANEKLFFGSGTQLSVL.

This clonotype was detected a few times. The chain employs TRBV27 and TRBJ2-7; 7 bases align to TRBD2. The CDR3 runs 13 residues. In germline, CDR1 is MNHEY, CDR2 SMNVEV (reference sequence). Trimming removed 6 bases from V and 11 bases from J; junction bases left unmatched: 13. CDR3 DNA sequence: TGTGCCAGCAGGCTACTCCCCGGGACTACAGAGTACTTC. Amino acids: CASRLLPGTTEYF.

The chain has TRBV28 and TRBJ2-3; D is unresolved. CDR3 size: 18 residues. CDR1 is MDHEN and CDR2 is SYDVKM in the germline V gene. Trimming removed 3 bases at V and 2 bases at J, with 21 bases between. CDR3 DNA sequence: TGTGCCAGCAGTTTCTCAACGCAAGGGCGGAGCGCCACAGATACGCAGTATTTT. Its translation: CASSFSTQGRSATDTQYF.

This clonotype occurred a few times. The V call is TRBV18, the J call TRBJ2-7, with no clear D. V lost 1 base to trimming and J lost 3 bases, with 7 bases between them. The V gene's germline CDR1 is KGHSH and CDR2 LQKENI. CDR3 length: 13 residues. CDR3 sequence reads: CASSPRSDYEQYF. CDR3 DNA sequence: TGTGCCAGCTCACCACGGTCAGACTACGAGCAGTACTTC. Supplemented by reference TRBV18 and TRBJ2-7, the full variable domain reads NAGVMQNPRHLVRRRGQEARLRCSPMKGHSHVYWYRQLPEEGLKFMVYLQKENIIDESGMPKERFSAEFPKEGPSILRIQQVVRGDSAAYFCASSPRSDYEQYFGPGTRLTVT.

This clonotype came up many times. The J gene is TRBJ1-5, the V gene TRBV5-5; 9 bases are a match to TRBD1. The length of the CDR3 is 15 residues. In germline, CDR1 is SGHKS, CDR2 YYEKEE (reference sequence). J was trimmed by 6 bases and V by 2 bases; bases with no gene match: 6. The CDR3, as DNA: TGTGCCAGCAGCTTCGGGACAGGGACGGGTCAGCCCCAGCATTTT. It encodes CASSFGTGTGQPQHF.

The chain links TRBV7-6 to TRBJ2-2, with 7 nucleotides matching TRBD1. Germline V gene sequence: CDR1 SGHVS, CDR2 FNYEAQ. J was trimmed by 1 base and V by 6 bases; bases with no gene match: 8. CDR3 length: 16 residues. CDR3 nucleotides: TGTGCCAGCAGTTTCCGACAGGGAAAGAACACCGGGGAGCTGTTTTTT. Residues: CASSFRQGKNTGELFF.

The chain combines TRBV24-1 with TRBJ2-2; 12 positions agree with TRBD2. Germline V CDR1 and CDR2: KGHDR, SFDVKD. This CDR3 has 17 residues. The V and J ends lost 10 bases and 2 bases, in that order; junction bases with no gene match: 10. The DNA of the CDR3 is TGTGCCACTCCTCGGACTAGCGGGGAGCTTAACACCGGGGAGCTGTTTTTT. It specifies CATPRTSGELNTGELFF.

This clonotype was recorded once. The chain carries TRBV6-1 and TRBJ2-4; D call uncertain. V shed 6 bases and J shed 0 bases, with 18 bases lying between them. Germline loops: CDR1 MNHNS, CDR2 SASEGT. This CDR3 spans 17 amino acids. The CDR3 loop is CASSHDWDMVAKNIQYF. The CDR3 DNA follows: TGTGCCAGCAGCCATGATTGGGATATGGTAGCCAAAAACATTCAGTACTTC.

In its sample, this clonotype was seen a few times. The V call is TRBV6-1, the J call TRBJ2-7; no clear D gene. Germline-derived CDR1 and CDR2 are MNHNS and SASEGT. The CDR3 consists of 11 residues. Trimming removed 5 bases from V and 4 bases from J, with 6 bases in between. DNA of the CDR3: TGTGCCAGCAGTAATACATACGAGCAGTACTTC. The encoded protein is CASSNTYEQYF.

This clonotype was recorded at least ten times. V and J are TRBV27 and TRBJ2-7; D tentatively reads TRBD1 or TRBD2 (6 bases each). Trimming removed 3 bases from V and 2 bases from J, with 8 bases in between. Germline V lookup: CDR1 MNHEY, CDR2 SMNVEV (reference sequence). This CDR3 is 13 amino acids long. The chain's CDR3 is CASSLRGAYEQYF. For the CDR3, the DNA is TGTGCCAGCAGTTTGAGGGGGGCCTACGAGCAGTACTTC.

This chain links TRBV28 with TRBJ1-3; D is uncertain. The V end was cut by 7 bases, the J end by 7 bases, with 26 bases between. This CDR3 is built from 17 residues. Per germline, CDR1 MDHEN and CDR2 SYDVKM. The CDR3, as DNA: TGTGCCAGCATCAGTTTTCCTCCCAAGGGTAAAAGTAACACCATATATTTT. This codes for CASISFPPKGKSNTIYF.

This clonotype was seen only a few times. The gene calls are TRBV3-1 and TRBJ1-1, with D unresolved. The CDR3 contains 13 residues. With 5 bases removed from V and 2 bases from J, the gap between germline ends came to 9 bases. Per the germline V gene, CDR1 is LGHDT and CDR2 is YNNKEL (reference sequence). The CDR3 is CASSLRDNTEAFF. As DNA, the CDR3 is TGTGCCAGCAGCTTACGCGATAACACTGAAGCTTTCTTT.

Worth noting for this clonotype: The germline gene is not matched at one end of the junction; a read error may be the cause. This chain's CDR3 is CAGSPRRTGELFF. In DNA form, the CDR3 reads TGTGCCGGCAGCCCCAGGAGGACCGGGGAGCTGTTTTTT. This sequence joins TRBV11-2 and TRBJ2-2, with D possibly being TRBD2 (5 bases). The CDR3 sequence is 13 residues long. The germline gives CDR1 SGHAT, CDR2 FQNNGV.

The chain couples TRBV18 to TRBJ1-5; no clear D. This CDR3 has 14 amino acids. Trimming took 4 bases from V and 10 from J, leaving 17 bases between them. Germline V gene lookup returns CDR1 KGHSH and CDR2 LQKENI. The DNA for the CDR3 is TGTGCCAGCTCACGCAACGCTAACAGTTCACCCCAGCATTTT. Its protein is CASSRNANSSPQHF.

The CDR3 loop reads CASTPRGRGNIQYF. Here the CDR3 DNA reads TGTGCCAGTACCCCCAGGGGGCGCGGAAACATTCAGTACTTC. The rearrangement uses TRBV19 and TRBJ2-4; 8 bases match TRBD1. The length of the CDR3 is 14 residues. CDR1 is LNHDA, CDR2 SQIVND, per germline (reference sequence). V lost 7 bases, J lost 6 bases, and 8 bases stayed unmatched. Filled out from reference TRBV19 and TRBJ2-4, the complete variable domain reads DGGITQSPKYLFRKEGQNVTLSCEQNLNHDAMYWYRQDPGQGLRLIYYSQIVNDFQKGDIAEGYSVSREKKESFPLTVTSAQKNPTAFYLCASTPRGRGNIQYFGAGTRLSVL.

There are many counts of this clonotype. This rearrangement joins TRBV28 to TRBJ2-7, with 7 positions matching TRBD1. The CDR3 contains 14 residues. Germline assignment: CDR1 MDHEN and CDR2 SYDVKM. The ends lost 10 bases at V and 2 bases at J; junction bases unmatched: 11. The CDR3 nucleotides read TGTGCCATCGGACCGGGACAGACCACCTACGAGCAGTACTTC. It codes for CAIGPGQTTYEQYF.

This clonotype was detected only once. A much larger clone lies one base from this, so it may be a read error. V and J are TRBV11-1 and TRBJ2-7, with D hard to call. Germline V CDR1 and CDR2: SGHAT, FQDESV (reference sequence). Trimming shortened V by 6 bases and J by 4 bases, and 13 bases separated the two germline ends. The CDR3 has 13 residues. For the CDR3, the DNA is TGTGCCAGCAGTAAAGGACCACAATACGAGCAGTACTTC. Translating gives CASSKGPQYEQYF.

The chain couples TRBV5-6 to TRBJ1-1, with D perhaps matching TRBD1 (5 bases). Trimming left V 6 bases short and J 3 bases short, with 15 bases between. The germline V gene encodes CDR1 SGHDT and CDR2 YYEEEE. The length of the CDR3 is 14 residues. The CDR3 bases are TGTGCCAGCATCGAAACAGGAGAGCACACTGAAGCTTTCTTT. Its protein product is CASIETGEHTEAFF. Filled out from reference TRBV5-6 and TRBJ1-1, the complete variable domain reads DAGVTQSPTHLIKTRGQQVTLRCSPKSGHDTVSWYQQALGQGPQFIFQYYEEEERQRGNFPDRFSGHQFPNYSSELNVNALLLGDSALYLCASIETGEHTEAFFGQGTRLTVV.

This clonotype was seen a few times. This rearrangement joins TRBV5-1 to TRBJ2-2; D may be TRBD1 (6 bases). Trimming cost V 6 bases and J 2 bases, with 11 bases left between them. The CDR3 is 14 residues long. Germline V gene sequence: CDR1 SGHRS, CDR2 YFSETQ. The CDR3 spells CASNLQGNTGELFF. Written as DNA, the CDR3 is TGCGCCAGCAACCTACAGGGTAACACCGGGGAGCTGTTTTTT. The full variable domain, with the rest looked up from reference TRBV5-1 and TRBJ2-2, is KAGVTQTPRYLIKTRGQQVTLSCSPISGHRSVSWYQQTPGQGLQFLFEYFSETQRNKGNFPGRFSGRQFSNSRSEMNVSTLELGDSALYLCASNLQGNTGELFFGEGSRLTVL.

This clonotype occurred many times. This chain connects TRBV28 to TRBJ2-7; TRBD1 might be the D (6 bases). CDR3 length: 14 residues. The ends were cut back, 6 bases at V and 3 bases at J, with 15 bases in the middle. The germline V gene encodes CDR1 MDHEN and CDR2 SYDVKM. CDR3 DNA: TGTGCCAGCAGCTCCCACAGGGTCTACTACGAGCAGTACTTC. Encoded protein: CASSSHRVYYEQYF.

Only a few counts were recorded for this clonotype. The rearrangement uses TRBV6-1 and TRBJ2-1; TRBD2 is a possible D gene (5 bases). CDR3 length equals 15 residues. Per germline, CDR1 MNHNS and CDR2 SASEGT. Trimming took off 6 bases at V and 5 bases at J, with 17 bases between the two ends. CDR3 loop: CASRPAGSGNNEQFF. As DNA, the CDR3 is TGTGCCAGCAGACCGGCGGGCTCTGGGAACAATGAGCAGTTCTTC.

At least ten counts were recorded for this clonotype. The rearrangement links TRBV20-1 to TRBJ2-7, with 12 bases lining up with TRBD1. Losses at the gene ends were 6 bases for V and 4 bases for J; bases not matched to a gene: 7. The CDR3 totals 14 residues. From germline, CDR1 is DFQATT and CDR2 SNEGSKA (reference sequence). CDR3 nucleotide sequence: TGCAGTGCCATCCGGGACAGGGGGCCTTACGAGCAGTACTTC. Translating it yields CSAIRDRGPYEQYF.